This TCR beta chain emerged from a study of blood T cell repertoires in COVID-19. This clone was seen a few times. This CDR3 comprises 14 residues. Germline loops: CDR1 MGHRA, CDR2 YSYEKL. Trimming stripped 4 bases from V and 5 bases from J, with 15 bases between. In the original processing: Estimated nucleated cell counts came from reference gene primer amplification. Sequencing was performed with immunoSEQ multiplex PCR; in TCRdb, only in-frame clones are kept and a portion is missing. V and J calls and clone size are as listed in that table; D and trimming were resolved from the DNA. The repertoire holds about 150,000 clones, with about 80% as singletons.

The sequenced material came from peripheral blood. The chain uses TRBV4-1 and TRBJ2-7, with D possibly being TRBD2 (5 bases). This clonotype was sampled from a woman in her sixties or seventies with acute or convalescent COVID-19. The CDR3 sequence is CASSPLGGLDEQYV. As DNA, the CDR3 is TGCGCCAGCAGCCCCTTAGGAGGTCTTGACGAGCAGTACGTC.